This TCR beta chain comes out of a study of T cells in Graves' hyperthyroidism and ophthalmopathy. Overall study context: Once the initial diagnosis was made, peripheral blood was obtained before any treatment. Study-wide findings and caveats: Also found in blood were most expanded thyroid clonotypes above 0.001.

From RNA transcripts, TCR beta CDR3 regions were amplified. A set of HTBI primers served as the primers for a first-round RT-PCR of the TCR CDR3. TCRdb redid the calling of the multiplex PCR reads with MiXCR, one entry per CDR3 protein. The sample has approximately 370,000 distinct CDR3 sequences; about 15% are singletons. Comments on this clonotype: Its cognate antigen is unknown.

The CDR3 contains 17 residues. V gave up 1 base and J gave up 2 bases, with 15 bases separating them. Germline assignment: CDR1 MGHRA and CDR2 YSYEKL. This rearrangement joins TRBV4-1 to TRBJ2-1; D is perhaps TRBD2 (5 bases). The TCR was taken from a woman under 40 with Graves' hyperthyroidism. Material for sequencing was blood. The CDR3 spells CASSQGILRATYNEQFF. In nucleotides, the CDR3 is TGCGCCAGCAGCCAAGGGATTTTGCGGGCGACCTACAATGAGCAGTTCTTC.